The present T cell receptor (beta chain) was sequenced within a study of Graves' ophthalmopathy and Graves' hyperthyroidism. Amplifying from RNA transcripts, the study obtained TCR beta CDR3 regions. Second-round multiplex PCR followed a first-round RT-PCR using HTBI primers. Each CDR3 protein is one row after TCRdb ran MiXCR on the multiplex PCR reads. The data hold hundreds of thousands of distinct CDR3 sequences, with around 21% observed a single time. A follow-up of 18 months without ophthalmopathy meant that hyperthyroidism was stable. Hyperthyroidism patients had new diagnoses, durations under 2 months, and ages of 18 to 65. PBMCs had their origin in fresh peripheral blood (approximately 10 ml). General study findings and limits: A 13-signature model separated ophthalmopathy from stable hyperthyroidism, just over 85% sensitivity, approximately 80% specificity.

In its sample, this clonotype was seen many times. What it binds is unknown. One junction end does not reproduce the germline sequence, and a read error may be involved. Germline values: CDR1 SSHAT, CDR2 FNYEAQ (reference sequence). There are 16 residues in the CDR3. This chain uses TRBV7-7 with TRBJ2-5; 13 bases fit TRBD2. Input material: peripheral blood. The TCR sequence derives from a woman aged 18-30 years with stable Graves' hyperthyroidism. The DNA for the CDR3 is TGTGCTAGCAGCTTAGGTGGACTAGCGGGAGCGGAGACCCAGTACTTC. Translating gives CASSLGGLAGAETQYF.